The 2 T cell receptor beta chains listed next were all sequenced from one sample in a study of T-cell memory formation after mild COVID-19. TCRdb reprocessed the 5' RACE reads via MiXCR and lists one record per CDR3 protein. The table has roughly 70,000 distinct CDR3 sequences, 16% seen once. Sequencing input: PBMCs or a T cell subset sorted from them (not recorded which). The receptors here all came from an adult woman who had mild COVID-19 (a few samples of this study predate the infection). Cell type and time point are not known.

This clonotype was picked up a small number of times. CDR3 nucleotides: TGTGCCAGCAGTTTTTCCCGAGGGGCCTACTACGAGCAGTACTTC. This sequence encodes CASSFSRGAYYEQYF. The genes are TRBV28 and TRBJ2-7; D may correspond to TRBD1 or TRBD2 (5 bases each). The CDR3 is 15 residues long. Deletions cut 3 bases from V and 3 bases from J, with 15 bases between. From germline, CDR1 is MDHEN and CDR2 SYDVKM.

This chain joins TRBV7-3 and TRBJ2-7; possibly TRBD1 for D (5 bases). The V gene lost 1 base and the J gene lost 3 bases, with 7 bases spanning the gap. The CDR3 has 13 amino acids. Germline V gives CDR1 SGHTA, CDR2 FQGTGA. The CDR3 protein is CASSLNQGYEQYF. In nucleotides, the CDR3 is TGTGCCAGCAGCTTAAATCAGGGCTACGAGCAGTACTTC.